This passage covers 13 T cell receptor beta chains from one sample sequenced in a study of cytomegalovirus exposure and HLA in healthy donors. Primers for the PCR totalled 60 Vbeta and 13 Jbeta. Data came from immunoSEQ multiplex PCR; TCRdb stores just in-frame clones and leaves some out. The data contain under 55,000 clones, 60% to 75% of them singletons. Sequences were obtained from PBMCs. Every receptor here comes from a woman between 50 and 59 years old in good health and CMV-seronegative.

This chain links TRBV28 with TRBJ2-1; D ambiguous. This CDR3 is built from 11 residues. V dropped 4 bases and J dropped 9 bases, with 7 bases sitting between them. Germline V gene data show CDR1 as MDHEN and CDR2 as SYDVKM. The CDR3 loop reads CASSSPLEQFF. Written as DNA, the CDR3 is TGTGCCAGCAGTTCCCCCCTTGAGCAGTTCTTC.

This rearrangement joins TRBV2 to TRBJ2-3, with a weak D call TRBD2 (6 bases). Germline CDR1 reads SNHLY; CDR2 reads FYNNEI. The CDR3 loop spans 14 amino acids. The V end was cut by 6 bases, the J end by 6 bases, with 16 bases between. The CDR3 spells CASSASAGRDTQYF. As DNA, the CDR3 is TGTGCCAGCAGCGCCTCGGCGGGGAGGGATACGCAGTATTTT.

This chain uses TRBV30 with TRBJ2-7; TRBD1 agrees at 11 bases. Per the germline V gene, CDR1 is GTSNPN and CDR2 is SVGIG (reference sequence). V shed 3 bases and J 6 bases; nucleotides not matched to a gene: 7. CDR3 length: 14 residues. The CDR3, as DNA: TGTGCCTGGAGCTACGGGACAGGGGGTTCCGAGCAGTACTTC. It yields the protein CAWSYGTGGSEQYF.

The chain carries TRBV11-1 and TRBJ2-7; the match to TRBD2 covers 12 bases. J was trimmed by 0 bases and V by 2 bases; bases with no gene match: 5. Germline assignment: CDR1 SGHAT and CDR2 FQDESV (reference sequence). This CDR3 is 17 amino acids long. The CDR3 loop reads CASSLRSSGGASYEQYF. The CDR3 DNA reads TGTGCCAGCAGCTTAAGGTCTAGCGGGGGGGCCTCCTACGAGCAGTACTTC.

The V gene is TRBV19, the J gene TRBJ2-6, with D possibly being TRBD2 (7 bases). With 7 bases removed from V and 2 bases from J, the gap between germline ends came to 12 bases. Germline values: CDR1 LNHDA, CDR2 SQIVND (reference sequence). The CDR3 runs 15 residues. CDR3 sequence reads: CASNDGGPGANVLTF. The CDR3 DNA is TGTGCCAGTAACGACGGGGGGCCTGGGGCCAACGTCCTGACTTTC.

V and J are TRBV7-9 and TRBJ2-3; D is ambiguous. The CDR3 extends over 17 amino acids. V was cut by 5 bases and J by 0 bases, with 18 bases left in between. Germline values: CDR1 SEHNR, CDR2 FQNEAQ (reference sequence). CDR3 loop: CASSPSLASTSTDTQYF. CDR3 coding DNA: TGTGCCAGCAGCCCCTCGCTTGCGTCCACTAGCACAGATACGCAGTATTTT.

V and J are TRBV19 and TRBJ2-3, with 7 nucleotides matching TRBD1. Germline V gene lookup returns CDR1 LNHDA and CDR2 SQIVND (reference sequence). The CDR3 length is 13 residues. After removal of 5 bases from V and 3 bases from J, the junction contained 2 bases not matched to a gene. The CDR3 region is CASSSTGTDTQYF. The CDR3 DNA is TGTGCCAGTAGTTCGACAGGGACAGATACGCAGTATTTT.

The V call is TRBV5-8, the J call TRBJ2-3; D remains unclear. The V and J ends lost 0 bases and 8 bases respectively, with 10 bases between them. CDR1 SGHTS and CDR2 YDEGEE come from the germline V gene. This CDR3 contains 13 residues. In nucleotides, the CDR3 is TGTGCCAGCAGCTTGGAGGCTCTAGGTACGCAGTATTTT. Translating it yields CASSLEALGTQYF.

The CDR3 region has the DNA TGTGCCAGCAGTTTACAGACCGGGGGAGACGAAAAACTGTTTTTT. Amino acids: CASSLQTGGDEKLFF. The chain uses TRBV6-5 and TRBJ1-4; the D gene is possibly TRBD1 (5 bases). The V end was cut by 4 bases, the J end by 8 bases, with 17 bases between. Germline CDR1 MNHEY, CDR2 SVGAGI. The CDR3 is 15 amino acids.

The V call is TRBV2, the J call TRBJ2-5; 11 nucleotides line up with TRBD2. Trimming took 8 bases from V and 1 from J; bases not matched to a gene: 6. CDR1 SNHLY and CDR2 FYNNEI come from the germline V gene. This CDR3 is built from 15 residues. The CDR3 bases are TGTGCCAGCCGGATGCTAGCGGGAGGCCAAGAGACCCAGTACTTC. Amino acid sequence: CASRMLAGGQETQYF.

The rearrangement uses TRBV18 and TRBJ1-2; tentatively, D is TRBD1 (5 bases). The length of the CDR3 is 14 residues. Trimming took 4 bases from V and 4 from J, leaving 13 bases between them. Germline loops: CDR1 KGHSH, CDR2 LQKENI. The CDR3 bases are TGTGCCAGCTCACTGGATAGGGGCGGCTATGGCTACACCTTC. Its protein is CASSLDRGGYGYTF. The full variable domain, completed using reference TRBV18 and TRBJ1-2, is NAGVMQNPRHLVRRRGQEARLRCSPMKGHSHVYWYRQLPEEGLKFMVYLQKENIIDESGMPKERFSAEFPKEGPSILRIQQVVRGDSAAYFCASSLDRGGYGYTFGSGTRLTVV.

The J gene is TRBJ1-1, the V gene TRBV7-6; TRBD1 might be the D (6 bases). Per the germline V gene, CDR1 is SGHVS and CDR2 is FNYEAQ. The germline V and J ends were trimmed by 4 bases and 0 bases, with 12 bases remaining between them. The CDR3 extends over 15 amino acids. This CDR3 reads CASSSVGAMNTEAFF. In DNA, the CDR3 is TGTGCCAGCAGCTCAGTGGGGGCCATGAACACTGAAGCTTTCTTT.

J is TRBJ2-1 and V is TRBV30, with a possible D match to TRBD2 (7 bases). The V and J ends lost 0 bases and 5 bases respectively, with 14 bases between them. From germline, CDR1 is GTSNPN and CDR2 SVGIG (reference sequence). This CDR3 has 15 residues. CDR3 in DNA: TGTGCCTGGAGTGTTTACGGGGGGCGCGACAATGAGCAGTTCTTC. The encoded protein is CAWSVYGGRDNEQFF.